The 24 T cell receptor beta chains presented below share a single source sample, sequenced in a study of T cell changes during pregnancy in multiple sclerosis. TCRdb keeps only in-frame clones here, not all; method: immunoSEQ multiplex PCR. This table holds 48,000 or so clones, around 94% found once. The sample here was CD4+ T cells from peripheral blood mononuclear cells, taken in the first trimester of pregnancy. The source is a female donor with multiple sclerosis, enrolled in a pregnancy study.

The chain carries TRBV6-6 and TRBJ1-1; D gene ambiguous. Germline lookup yields CDR1 MNHNY and CDR2 SVGAGI (reference sequence). V lost 2 bases, J lost 1 base, and 5 bases lay in between. The CDR3 has 13 amino acids. As DNA, the CDR3 is TGTGCCAGCAGTTACGCAGAGAACACTGAAGCTTTCTTT. Amino acid sequence: CASSYAENTEAFF.

The chain joins TRBV2 to TRBJ1-2, with 7 positions matching TRBD1. The CDR3 spans 16 residues. Trimming cost V 4 bases and J 7 bases; bases outside gene matches: 15. CDR1 is SNHLY and CDR2 is FYNNEI in the germline V gene. CDR3 loop: CASSGAGEETGFGYTF. DNA of the CDR3: TGTGCCAGCAGTGGAGCAGGGGAGGAGACAGGGTTTGGCTACACCTTC.

The chain is built from TRBV6-8 and TRBJ1-1; D is unclear. Germline V gene data show CDR1 as MNHGY and CDR2 as SAAAGT. Trimming cost V 7 bases and J 4 bases, with 10 bases left between them. This CDR3 has 12 amino acids. The CDR3 protein is CASTRLCTEAFF. The CDR3 bases are TGTGCCAGCACCAGGTTATGCACTGAAGCTTTCTTT.

The chain carries TRBV6-1 and TRBJ1-2; TRBD1 aligns across 7 bases. This CDR3 spans 14 amino acids. Germline V gene lookup returns CDR1 MNHNS and CDR2 SASEGT. The ends lost 8 bases at V and 4 bases at J; junction bases unmatched: 10. The CDR3 region has the DNA TGTGCCAGCCAGACAGGGATCTATCCCTATGGCTACACCTTC. Its translation is CASQTGIYPYGYTF.

This chain links TRBV4-1 with TRBJ1-6; D is ambiguous. The CDR3 contains 17 residues. V lost 0 bases to trimming and J lost 7 bases, with 16 bases between them. Germline V gene data show CDR1 as MGHRA and CDR2 as YSYEKL. The CDR3 sequence is CASSQDFLSGINSPLHF. Here the CDR3 DNA reads TGCGCCAGCAGCCAAGATTTCTTATCAGGAATAAATTCACCCCTCCACTTT.

The chain joins TRBV5-1 to TRBJ2-5; D is unclear. The CDR3 is 15 amino acids. The V gene's germline CDR1 is SGHRS and CDR2 YFSETQ. V lost 5 bases and J 1 base, leaving 15 bases between the germline ends. CDR3 sequence: CASSRVPNLQETQYF. CDR3 DNA: TGCGCCAGCAGTCGGGTCCCAAATCTCCAAGAGACCCAGTACTTC.

V and J are TRBV10-3 and TRBJ1-1; 12 bases match TRBD1. Germline assignment: CDR1 ENHRY and CDR2 SYGVKD. The CDR3 spans 16 residues. With V trimmed by 0 bases and J by 8 bases, 7 bases remained unmatched. The CDR3 region is CAISESNRDRGREAFF. In DNA, the CDR3 is TGTGCCATCAGTGAGTCGAATCGGGACAGGGGGCGAGAAGCTTTCTTT.

This clone appeared a few times. The chain links TRBV7-3 to TRBJ2-7, with D possibly TRBD2 on 7 matching bases. Looked up from germline, CDR1 is SGHTA and CDR2 is FQGTGA. The CDR3 has 13 residues. V lost 6 bases and J lost 2, with 11 bases in between. CDR3 sequence (DNA): TGTGCCAGCAGTCCCGGGGGGCCCTACGAGCAGTACTTC. It translates to CASSPGGPYEQYF.

The CDR3 loop reads CASSVSGRRGYTF. CDR3 bases: TGTGCCAGCAGCGTATCAGGGCGGCGGGGCTACACCTTC. The gene calls are TRBV9 and TRBJ1-2; a possible D gene is TRBD1 (5 bases). The CDR3 runs 13 residues. Germline V gene lookup returns CDR1 SGDLS and CDR2 YYNGEE. Between the trimmed V and J ends, which lost 1 base and 8 bases, there was a span of 12 bases.

The V and J genes are TRBV7-9 and TRBJ2-3; D is possibly TRBD1 (6 bases). The CDR3 is 15 residues long. CDR1 and CDR2 (germline): SEHNR, FQNEAQ (reference sequence). V was trimmed by 3 bases and J by 0 bases, leaving 10 bases between them. CDR3: CASSFLTGSTDTQYF. The DNA for the CDR3 is TGTGCCAGCAGCTTCCTGACAGGAAGCACAGATACGCAGTATTTT. The full variable domain, with the rest looked up from reference TRBV7-9 and TRBJ2-3, is DTGVSQNPRHKITKRGQNVTFRCDPISEHNRLYWYRQTLGQGPEFLTYFQNEAQLEKSRLLSDRFSAERPKGSFSTLEIQRTEQGDSAMYLCASSFLTGSTDTQYFGPGTRLTVL.

The chain recombines TRBV6-5 with TRBJ2-1; TRBD2 matches 8 bases. The J segment lost 6 bases and the V segment lost 6 bases, leaving 10 bases of the junction unmatched. This CDR3 region has 15 residues. CDR1 is MNHEY and CDR2 is SVGAGI in the germline V gene. In DNA, the CDR3 is TGTGCCAGCAGCAGAGCGGGGGCCTGGGGCAATGAGCAGTTCTTC. Translating gives CASSRAGAWGNEQFF.

The J gene is TRBJ2-3, the V gene TRBV6-5; 8 bases match TRBD2. V lost 9 bases to trimming and J lost 4 bases; unmatched junction nucleotides: 6. This CDR3 contains 13 residues. Germline V lookup: CDR1 MNHEY, CDR2 SVGAGI. The CDR3 DNA reads TGTGCCAGTTCAGCGCGGGGGGCAGATACGCAGTATTTT. It specifies CASSARGADTQYF.

The rearrangement links TRBV9 to TRBJ1-2; D not resolved. V lost 0 bases and J lost 1, with 10 bases in between. The CDR3 sequence is 15 residues long. Germline loops: CDR1 SGDLS, CDR2 YYNGEE. The DNA for the CDR3 is TGTGCCAGCAGCGTAGGCCGGGAGATTAACTATGGCTACACCTTC. This gives the protein CASSVGREINYGYTF.

The genes are TRBV2 and TRBJ1-1; a possible D gene is TRBD1 (5 bases). Germline CDR1 is SNHLY and CDR2 is FYNNEI. Trimming pared 2 bases from V and 8 bases from J, leaving 12 bases between. This CDR3 has 13 residues. Here the CDR3 DNA reads TGTGCCAGCAGTGAAACCGGAAGACAGGAAGCTTTCTTT. This encodes CASSETGRQEAFF.

The chain couples TRBV19 to TRBJ1-1; 7 bases match TRBD1. The V gene end was trimmed by 7 bases and the J gene end by 1 base; junction bases not matched to a gene: 6. Germline V gene data show CDR1 as LNHDA and CDR2 as SQIVND (reference sequence). The CDR3 is made up of 14 amino acids. The CDR3 sequence is CASTTTGTNTEAFF. CDR3 in DNA: TGTGCCAGTACGACGACAGGGACGAACACTGAAGCTTTCTTT. The full variable domain, with the rest looked up from reference TRBV19 and TRBJ1-1, is DGGITQSPKYLFRKEGQNVTLSCEQNLNHDAMYWYRQDPGQGLRLIYYSQIVNDFQKGDIAEGYSVSREKKESFPLTVTSAQKNPTAFYLCASTTTGTNTEAFFGQGTRLTVV.

The chain links TRBV7-2 to TRBJ1-2; D perhaps matches TRBD1 (6 bases). The V gene lost 1 base and the J gene lost 8 bases, with 11 bases spanning the gap. Germline V gene sequence: CDR1 SGHTA, CDR2 FQGNSA. This CDR3 region has 13 residues. In DNA, the CDR3 is TGTGCCAGCAGCTTAGGGGGGCCTTGGGGCTACACCTTC. Translated: CASSLGGPWGYTF. The complete variable domain, with remaining parts taken from reference TRBV7-2 and TRBJ1-2, reads GAGVSQSPSNKVTEKGKDVELRCDPISGHTALYWYRQSLGQGLEFLIYFQGNSAPDKSGLPSDRFSAERTGGSVSTLTIQRTQQEDSAVYLCASSLGGPWGYTFGSGTRLTVV.

The DNA of the CDR3 is TGCGCCAGCAGCCAAGATCTAACAGGCTCGAATAATTCACCCCTCCACTTT. Its protein product is CASSQDLTGSNNSPLHF. The chain joins TRBV4-1 to TRBJ1-6; the D gene is possibly TRBD1 (5 bases). This CDR3 has 17 residues. Trimming removed 0 bases from V and 5 bases from J, with 14 bases in between. Germline V gene data show CDR1 as MGHRA and CDR2 as YSYEKL.

The V gene is TRBV9, the J gene TRBJ2-6; D unclear. Trimming took 0 bases from V and 2 from J, leaving 12 bases between them. Germline loops: CDR1 SGDLS, CDR2 YYNGEE. This CDR3 has 17 residues. DNA of the CDR3: TGTGCCAGCAGCGTAGGCGGTTGGAGTACTGGGGCCAACGTCCTGACTTTC. This translates into CASSVGGWSTGANVLTF.

The rearrangement joins TRBV5-1 to TRBJ2-4; no definite D call. This CDR3 region has 16 residues. Germline assignment: CDR1 SGHRS and CDR2 YFSETQ. V dropped 0 bases and J dropped 0 bases, with 10 bases sitting between them. CDR3 loop: CASSLERSGAKNIQYF. The DNA of the CDR3 is TGCGCCAGCAGCTTGGAACGATCGGGAGCCAAAAACATTCAGTACTTC.

This clone was found a few times. CDR3 residues: CASSTWESYGYTF. The CDR3 nucleotides read TGTGCCAGCAGTACCTGGGAGAGCTATGGCTACACCTTC. The rearrangement uses TRBV6-1 and TRBJ1-2; D uncertain. Germline CDR1 is MNHNS and CDR2 is SASEGT. V lost 5 bases to trimming and J lost 4 bases, with 11 bases between them. This CDR3 is built from 13 residues.

CDR3 coding DNA: TGTGCCAGCAGCTTGGGACAGGGCCGATACAAACTGTTTTTT. As protein: CASSLGQGRYKLFF. The chain joins TRBV5-6 to TRBJ1-4; 7 positions agree with TRBD1. Trimming cost V 0 bases and J 11 bases; bases outside gene matches: 7. This CDR3 has 14 amino acids. CDR1 and CDR2 (germline): SGHDT, YYEEEE. Using reference TRBV5-6 and TRBJ1-4 for the parts outside the CDR3, the full variable domain is DAGVTQSPTHLIKTRGQQVTLRCSPKSGHDTVSWYQQALGQGPQFIFQYYEEEERQRGNFPDRFSGHQFPNYSSELNVNALLLGDSALYLCASSLGQGRYKLFFGSGTQLSVL.

V is TRBV15 and J is TRBJ2-5; D is possibly TRBD2 (7 bases). Germline V lookup: CDR1 LNHNV, CDR2 YYDKDF (reference sequence). The CDR3 has 13 amino acids. V lost 8 bases to trimming and J lost 4 bases, with 14 bases between them. Here the CDR3 DNA reads TGTGCCACCCACTGGGGGGGGGCAGAGACCCAGTACTTC. Protein sequence: CATHWGGAETQYF.

The chain recombines TRBV12-5 with TRBJ1-1, with TRBD1 as a possible D gene (6 bases). The CDR3 is 14 residues long. CDR1 and CDR2 from the germline V gene are LGHNT and FRNRAP. V lost 7 bases and J 1 base, leaving 13 bases between the germline ends. This chain's CDR3 is CASAPGTPNTEAFF. As DNA, the CDR3 is TGTGCTAGTGCCCCCGGGACACCGAACACTGAAGCTTTCTTT.

Turning to this clone: The same CDR3 arises from other DNA sequences in this sample as well. The V gene is TRBV5-1, the J gene TRBJ2-1; the D gene is possibly TRBD1 (5 bases). The CDR3 totals 12 residues. The germline V and J ends were trimmed by 1 base and 10 bases, with 9 bases remaining between them. Germline CDR1 reads SGHRS; CDR2 reads YFSETQ. DNA for the CDR3: TGCGCCAGCAGCTTGAGGGGTTTAGAGCAGTTCTTC. This encodes CASSLRGLEQFF.